These T cell receptor beta chains were read from a single sample in a study of shared clonotypes between healthy human individuals. Profiled with immunoSEQ multiplex PCR; TCRdb holds only in-frame clones, not every one. The table lists millions of clones, approximately 94% of them singletons, with around 1.7% in the top ten. Sequencing used naive CD8+ T cells from PBMCs. All receptors derive from a man between 18 and 29 years old in good health. Some clones in this sample may be carry-over from other donors' samples. Both conserved end residues are part of each CDR3. Each record gives: V gene, J gene, CDR3 protein.

>TRBV25-1|TRBJ1-5
CASSIGPNQPQHF
>TRBV27|TRBJ1-5
CASSPRDRGNNQPQHF
>TRBV10-3|TRBJ2-3
CAISESLGGADTQYF
>TRBV15|TRBJ2-7
CATSRGAGPRDEQYF
>TRBV4-2|TRBJ2-7
CASSQEGLADTYEQYF
>TRBV5-4|TRBJ2-7
CASSSLAGGPGEQYF
>TRBV7-9|TRBJ2-7
CASSQRDYEQYF
>TRBV7-2|TRBJ2-7
CASSSAGGPEQYF
>TRBV10-3|TRBJ2-1
CATDNGLAGFNEQFF
>TRBV9|TRBJ1-2
CASSVAGGRGAIYGYTF
>TRBV5-6|TRBJ2-1
CASSLLGLDYNEQFF
>TRBV7-9|TRBJ2-1
CASSLAYVGAGPIYNEQFF
>TRBV9|TRBJ1-1
CASSAGHLNTEAFF
>TRBV9|TRBJ1-1
CASSVTPGGVRTEAFF
>TRBV4-2|TRBJ2-3
CASSQGTAPSTDTQYF
>TRBV7-9|TRBJ1-2
CASSSGTGTPNYGYTF
>TRBV9|TRBJ1-4
CASSPRTGGEKLFF
>TRBV5-1|TRBJ2-7
CASSLGGGGTYEQYF
>TRBV6-1|TRBJ2-7
CASSEVASGRHEQYF
>TRBV28|TRBJ1-3
CASSSDDSNTIYF
>TRBV9|TRBJ2-7
CASSVAVATIYEQYF
>TRBV28|TRBJ2-7
CASTWDSSSYEQYF